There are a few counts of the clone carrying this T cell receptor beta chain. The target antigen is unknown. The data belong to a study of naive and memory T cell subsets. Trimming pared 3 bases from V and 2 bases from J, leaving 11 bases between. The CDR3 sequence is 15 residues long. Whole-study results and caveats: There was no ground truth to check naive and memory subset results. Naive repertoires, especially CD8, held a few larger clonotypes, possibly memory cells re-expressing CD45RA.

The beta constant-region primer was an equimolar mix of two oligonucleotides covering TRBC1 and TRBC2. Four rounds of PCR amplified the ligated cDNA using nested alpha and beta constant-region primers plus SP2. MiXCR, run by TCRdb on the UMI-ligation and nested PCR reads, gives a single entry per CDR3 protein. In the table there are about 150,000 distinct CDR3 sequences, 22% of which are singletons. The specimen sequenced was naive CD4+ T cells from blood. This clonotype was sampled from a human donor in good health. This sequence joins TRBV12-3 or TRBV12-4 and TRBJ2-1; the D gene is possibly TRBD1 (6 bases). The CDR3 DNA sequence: TGTGCCAGCAGTTTGAGACAGGACGCCTACAATGAGCAGTTCTTC. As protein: CASSLRQDAYNEQFF.